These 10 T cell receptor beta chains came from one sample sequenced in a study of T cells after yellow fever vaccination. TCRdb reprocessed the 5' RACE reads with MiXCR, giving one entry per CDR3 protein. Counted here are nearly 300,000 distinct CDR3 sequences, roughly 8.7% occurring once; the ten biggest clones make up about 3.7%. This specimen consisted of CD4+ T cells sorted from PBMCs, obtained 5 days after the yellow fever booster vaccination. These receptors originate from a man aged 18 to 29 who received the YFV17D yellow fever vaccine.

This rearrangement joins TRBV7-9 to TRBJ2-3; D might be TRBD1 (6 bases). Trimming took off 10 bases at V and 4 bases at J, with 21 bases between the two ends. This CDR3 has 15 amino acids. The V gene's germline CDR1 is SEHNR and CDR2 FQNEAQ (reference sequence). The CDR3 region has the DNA TGTGCCACTACCACCGGGACACTTTCTGCAGATACGCAGTATTTT. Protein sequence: CATTTGTLSADTQYF.

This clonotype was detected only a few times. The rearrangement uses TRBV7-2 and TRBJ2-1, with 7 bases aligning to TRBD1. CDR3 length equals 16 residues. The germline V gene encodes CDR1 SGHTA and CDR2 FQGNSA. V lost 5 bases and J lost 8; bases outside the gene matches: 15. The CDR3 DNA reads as TGTGCCAGCAGCCCTACCAGAGGGACAGCCTCTGATGAGCAGTTCTTC. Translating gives CASSPTRGTASDEQFF.

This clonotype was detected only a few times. The CDR3 protein is CASSSWASEETQYF. Here the CDR3 DNA reads TGTGCCAGCAGCTCCTGGGCCAGTGAAGAGACCCAGTACTTC. This rearrangement joins TRBV7-9 to TRBJ2-5; unclear D gene. Germline V gives CDR1 SEHNR, CDR2 FQNEAQ (reference sequence). The CDR3 is made up of 14 amino acids. V lost 4 bases, J lost 3 bases, and 12 bases lay in between.

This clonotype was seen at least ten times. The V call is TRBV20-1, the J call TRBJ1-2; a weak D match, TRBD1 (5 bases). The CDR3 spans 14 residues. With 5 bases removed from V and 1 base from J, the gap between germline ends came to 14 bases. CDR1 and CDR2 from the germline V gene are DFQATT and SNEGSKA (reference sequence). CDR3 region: CSAPSGTVNYGYTF. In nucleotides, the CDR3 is TGCAGTGCTCCAAGCGGGACGGTTAACTATGGCTACACCTTC.

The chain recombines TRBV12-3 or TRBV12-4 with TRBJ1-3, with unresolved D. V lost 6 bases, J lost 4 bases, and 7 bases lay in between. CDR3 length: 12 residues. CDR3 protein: CASSNRGNTIYF. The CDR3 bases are TGTGCCAGCAGCAACCGGGGAAACACCATATATTTT.

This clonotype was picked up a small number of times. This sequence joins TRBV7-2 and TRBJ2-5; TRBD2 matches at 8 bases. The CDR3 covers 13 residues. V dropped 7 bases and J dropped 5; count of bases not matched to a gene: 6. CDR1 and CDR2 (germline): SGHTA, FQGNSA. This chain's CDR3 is CASTSGGGETQYF. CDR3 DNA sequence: TGTGCCAGCACCTCGGGAGGGGGGGAGACCCAGTACTTC.

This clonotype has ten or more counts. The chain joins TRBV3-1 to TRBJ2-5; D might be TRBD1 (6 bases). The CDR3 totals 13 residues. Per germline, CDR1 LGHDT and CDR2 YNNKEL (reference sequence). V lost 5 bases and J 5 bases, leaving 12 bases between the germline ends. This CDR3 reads CASSFPGAETQYF. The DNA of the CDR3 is TGTGCCAGCAGCTTCCCAGGGGCGGAGACCCAGTACTTC.

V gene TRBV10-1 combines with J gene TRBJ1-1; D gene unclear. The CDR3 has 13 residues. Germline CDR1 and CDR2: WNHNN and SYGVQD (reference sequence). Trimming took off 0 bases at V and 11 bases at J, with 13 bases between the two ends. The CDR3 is CASSESSAPGAFF. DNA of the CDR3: TGCGCCAGCAGTGAGTCCTCGGCACCTGGGGCTTTCTTT.

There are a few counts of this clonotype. For the CDR3, the DNA is TGCAGTGCTGCCAAGGGGGGGACCAATTCACCCCTCCACTTT. It translates to CSAAKGGTNSPLHF. The chain joins TRBV20-1 to TRBJ1-6; weak D call: TRBD1 (6 bases). V was trimmed by 5 bases and J by 7 bases, leaving 15 bases between them. From germline, CDR1 is DFQATT and CDR2 SNEGSKA (reference sequence). This CDR3 has 14 residues.

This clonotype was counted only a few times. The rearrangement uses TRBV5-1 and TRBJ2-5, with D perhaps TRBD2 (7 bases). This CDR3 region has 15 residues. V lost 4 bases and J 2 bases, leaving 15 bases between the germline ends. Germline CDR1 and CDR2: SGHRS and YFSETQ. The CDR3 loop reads CASSRGGGDQETQYF. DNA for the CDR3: TGCGCCAGCAGCCGGGGAGGGGGAGATCAAGAGACCCAGTACTTC.